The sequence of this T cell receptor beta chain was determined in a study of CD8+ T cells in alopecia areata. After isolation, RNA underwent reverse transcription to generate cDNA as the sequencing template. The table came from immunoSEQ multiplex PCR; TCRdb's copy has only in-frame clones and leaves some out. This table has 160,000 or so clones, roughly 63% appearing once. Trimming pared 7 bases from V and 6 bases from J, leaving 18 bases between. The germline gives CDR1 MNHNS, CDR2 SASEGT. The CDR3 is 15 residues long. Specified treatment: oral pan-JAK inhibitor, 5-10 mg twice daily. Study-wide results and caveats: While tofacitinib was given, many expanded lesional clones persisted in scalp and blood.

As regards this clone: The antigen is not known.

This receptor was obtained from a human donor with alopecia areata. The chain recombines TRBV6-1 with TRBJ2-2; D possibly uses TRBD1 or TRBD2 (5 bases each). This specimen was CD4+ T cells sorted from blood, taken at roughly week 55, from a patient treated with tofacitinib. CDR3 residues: CASKYNRRSAGELFF. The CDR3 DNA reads TGTGCCAGCAAGTATAACAGGAGGTCGGCCGGGGAGCTGTTTTTT.